The T cell receptor beta chain under discussion was sequenced for a study of blood T cell repertoires in COVID-19. Study overall: Sites in the United States, Italy and Spain provided acute and convalescent COVID-19 samples. T cells, B-cell-depleted T cells, or PBMCs provided the cDNA or gDNA that served as material.

Method: immunoSEQ multiplex PCR; TCRdb's copy keeps in-frame clones and lacks some. The sample has a few hundred thousand clones, around three quarters seen once; the top ten hold roughly 6.7%. The CDR3 length is 16 residues. The germline gives CDR1 LGHDT, CDR2 YNNKEL (reference sequence). V shed 0 bases and J 3 bases; nucleotides not matched to a gene: 3. This clonotype originated in a woman in her seventies with acute or convalescent COVID-19. The gene calls are TRBV3-1 (or the pseudogene TRBV3-2) and TRBJ2-3; TRBD1 aligns across 10 bases. The sample comprised peripheral blood. This chain's CDR3 is CASSQEGQGRTDTQYF. The CDR3 nucleotides read TGTGCCAGCAGCCAAGAGGGACAGGGGAGAACAGATACGCAGTATTTT.